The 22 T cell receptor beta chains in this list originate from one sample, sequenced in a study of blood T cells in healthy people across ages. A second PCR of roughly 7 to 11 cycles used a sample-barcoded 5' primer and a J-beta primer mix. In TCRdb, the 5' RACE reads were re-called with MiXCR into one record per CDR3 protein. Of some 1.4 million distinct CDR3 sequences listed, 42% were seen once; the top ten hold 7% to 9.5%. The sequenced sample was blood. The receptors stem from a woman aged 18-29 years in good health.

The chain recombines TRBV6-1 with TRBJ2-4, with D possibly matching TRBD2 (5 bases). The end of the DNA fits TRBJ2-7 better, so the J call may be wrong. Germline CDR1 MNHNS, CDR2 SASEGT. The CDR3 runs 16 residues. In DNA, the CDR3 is TGTGCCAGCAGTGAAGTTCGAGGGTCTGGGATCCACGAGCAGTACTTC. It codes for CASSEVRGSGIHEQYF.

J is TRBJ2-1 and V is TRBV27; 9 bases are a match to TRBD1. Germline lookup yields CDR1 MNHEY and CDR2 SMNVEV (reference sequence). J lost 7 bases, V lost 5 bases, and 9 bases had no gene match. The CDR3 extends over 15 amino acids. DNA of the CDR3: TGTGCCAGCAGTCCGGGACAGGGATTAGCAAATGAGCAGTTCTTC. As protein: CASSPGQGLANEQFF.

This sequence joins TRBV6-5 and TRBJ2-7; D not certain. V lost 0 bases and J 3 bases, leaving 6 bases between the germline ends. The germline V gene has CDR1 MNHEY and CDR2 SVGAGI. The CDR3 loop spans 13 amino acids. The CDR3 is CASSYSSVYEQYF. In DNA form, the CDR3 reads TGTGCCAGCAGTTACTCGTCCGTCTACGAGCAGTACTTC.

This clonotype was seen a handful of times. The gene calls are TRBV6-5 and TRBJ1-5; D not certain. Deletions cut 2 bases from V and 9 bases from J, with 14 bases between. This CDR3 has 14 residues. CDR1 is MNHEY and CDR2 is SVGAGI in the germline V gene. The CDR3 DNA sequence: TGTGCCAGCAGTTACGGGCCTCGGGGATGGCCCCAGCATTTT. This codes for CASSYGPRGWPQHF.

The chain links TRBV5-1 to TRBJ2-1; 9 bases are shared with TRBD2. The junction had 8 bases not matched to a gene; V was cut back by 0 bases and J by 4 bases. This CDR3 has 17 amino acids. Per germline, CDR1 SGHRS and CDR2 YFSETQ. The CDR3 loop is CASSLAGTSPFYNEQFF. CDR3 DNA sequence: TGCGCCAGCAGCTTGGCCGGGACTAGCCCTTTTTACAATGAGCAGTTCTTC.

The CDR3 DNA reads TGCAGCGTTGAACGGGACGGCAGGGAGACCCAGTTCTTC. This translates into CSVERDGRETQFF. This sequence joins TRBV29-1 and TRBJ2-1; TRBD1 or TRBD2 may be the D gene (5 bases each). The V gene lost 2 bases and the J gene lost 13 bases, with 18 bases spanning the gap. CDR3 size: 13 residues. Germline V CDR1 and CDR2: SQVTM, ANQGSEA.

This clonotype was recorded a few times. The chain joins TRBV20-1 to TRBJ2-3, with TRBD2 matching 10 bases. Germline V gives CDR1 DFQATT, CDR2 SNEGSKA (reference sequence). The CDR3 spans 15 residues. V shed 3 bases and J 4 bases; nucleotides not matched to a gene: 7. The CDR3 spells CSASLTSGTADTQYF. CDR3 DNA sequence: TGCAGTGCTAGTCTCACTAGCGGGACTGCAGATACGCAGTATTTT.

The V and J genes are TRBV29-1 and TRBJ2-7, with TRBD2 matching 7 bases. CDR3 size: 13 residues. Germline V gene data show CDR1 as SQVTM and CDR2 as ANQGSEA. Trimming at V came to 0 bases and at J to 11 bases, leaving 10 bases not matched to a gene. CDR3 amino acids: CSVEDLLREGEYF. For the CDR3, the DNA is TGCAGCGTTGAAGATCTTCTGAGGGAGGGCGAGTACTTC.

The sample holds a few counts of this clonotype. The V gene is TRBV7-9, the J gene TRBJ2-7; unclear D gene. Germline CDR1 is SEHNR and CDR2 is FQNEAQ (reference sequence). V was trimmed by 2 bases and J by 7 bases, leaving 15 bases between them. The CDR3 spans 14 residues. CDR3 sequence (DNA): TGTGCCAGCAGCTTAAGGACCTCCGACGATGAGCAGTACTTC. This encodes CASSLRTSDDEQYF.

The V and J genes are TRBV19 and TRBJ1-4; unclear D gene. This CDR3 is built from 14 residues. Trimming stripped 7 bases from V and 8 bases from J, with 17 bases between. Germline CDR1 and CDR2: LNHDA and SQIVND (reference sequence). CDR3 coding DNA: TGTGCCAGTACCTTTAGTTCGCTGGAGGAAAAACTGTTTTTT. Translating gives CASTFSSLEEKLFF.

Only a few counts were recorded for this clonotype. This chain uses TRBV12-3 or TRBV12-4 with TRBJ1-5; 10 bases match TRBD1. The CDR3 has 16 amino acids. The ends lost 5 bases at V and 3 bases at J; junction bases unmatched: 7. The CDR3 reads CASSPLTGGINQPQHF. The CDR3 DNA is TGTGCCAGCAGTCCCCTGACAGGGGGCATCAATCAGCCCCAGCATTTT.

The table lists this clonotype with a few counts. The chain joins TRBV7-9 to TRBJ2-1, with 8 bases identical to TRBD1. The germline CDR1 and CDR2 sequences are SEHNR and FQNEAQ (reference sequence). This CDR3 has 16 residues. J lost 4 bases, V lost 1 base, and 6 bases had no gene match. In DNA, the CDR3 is TGTGCCAGCAGCTTAGTGGGGCAGGGGGCTTACAATGAGCAGTTCTTC. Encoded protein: CASSLVGQGAYNEQFF.

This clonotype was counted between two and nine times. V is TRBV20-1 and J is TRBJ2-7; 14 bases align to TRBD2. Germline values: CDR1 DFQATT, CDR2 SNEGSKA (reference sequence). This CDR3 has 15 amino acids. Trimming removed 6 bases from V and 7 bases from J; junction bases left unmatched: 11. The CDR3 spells CSASGTGLAGVEQYF. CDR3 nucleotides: TGCAGTGCAAGCGGGACGGGACTAGCGGGAGTTGAGCAGTACTTC.

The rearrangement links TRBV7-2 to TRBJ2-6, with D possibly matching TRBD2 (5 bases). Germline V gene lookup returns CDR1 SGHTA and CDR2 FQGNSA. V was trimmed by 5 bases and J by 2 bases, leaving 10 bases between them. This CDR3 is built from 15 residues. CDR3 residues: CASSRTRAGANVLTF. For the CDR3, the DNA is TGTGCCAGCAGCCGAACGAGGGCTGGGGCCAACGTCCTGACTTTC.

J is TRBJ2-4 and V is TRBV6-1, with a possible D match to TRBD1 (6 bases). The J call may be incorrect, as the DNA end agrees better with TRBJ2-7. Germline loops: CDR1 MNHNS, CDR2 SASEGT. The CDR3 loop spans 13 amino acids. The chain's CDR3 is CASSELPGDEQYF. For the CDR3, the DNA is TGTGCCAGCAGTGAGTTACCAGGGGACGAGCAGTACTTC.

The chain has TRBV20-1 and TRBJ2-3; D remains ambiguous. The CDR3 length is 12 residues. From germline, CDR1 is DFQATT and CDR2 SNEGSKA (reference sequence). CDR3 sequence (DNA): TGCAGCAGCAGGTCTAGCACAGATACGCAGTATTTT. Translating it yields CSSRSSTDTQYF.

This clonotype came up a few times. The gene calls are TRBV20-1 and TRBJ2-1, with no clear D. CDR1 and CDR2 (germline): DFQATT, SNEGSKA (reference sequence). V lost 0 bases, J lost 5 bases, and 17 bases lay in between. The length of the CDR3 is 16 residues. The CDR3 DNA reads TGCAGTGCTAGAGACTTTCGTCTACCGTCCAACAATGAGCAGTTCTTC. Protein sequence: CSARDFRLPSNNEQFF.

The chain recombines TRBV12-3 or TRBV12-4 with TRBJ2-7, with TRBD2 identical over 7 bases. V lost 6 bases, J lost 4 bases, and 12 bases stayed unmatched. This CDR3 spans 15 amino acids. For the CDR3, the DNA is TGTGCCAGCAGCGCCGATCGGGAGGCCGGGTACGAGCAGTACTTC. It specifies CASSADREAGYEQYF.

In nucleotides, the CDR3 is TGTGCCAGCAGCTTGGTTGGCAGCCTTGGGACCGGGGAGCTGTTTTTT. Translating it yields CASSLVGSLGTGELFF. The V and J genes are TRBV5-6 and TRBJ2-2; no clear D. Trimming pared 0 bases from V and 5 bases from J, leaving 14 bases between. Germline V gene sequence: CDR1 SGHDT, CDR2 YYEEEE. This CDR3 contains 16 residues.

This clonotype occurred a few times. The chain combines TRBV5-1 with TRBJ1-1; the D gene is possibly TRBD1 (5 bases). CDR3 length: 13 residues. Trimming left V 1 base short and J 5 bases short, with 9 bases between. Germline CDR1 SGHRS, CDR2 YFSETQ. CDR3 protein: CASSLSGETEAFF. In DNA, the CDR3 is TGCGCCAGCAGCTTGTCGGGGGAAACTGAAGCTTTCTTT.

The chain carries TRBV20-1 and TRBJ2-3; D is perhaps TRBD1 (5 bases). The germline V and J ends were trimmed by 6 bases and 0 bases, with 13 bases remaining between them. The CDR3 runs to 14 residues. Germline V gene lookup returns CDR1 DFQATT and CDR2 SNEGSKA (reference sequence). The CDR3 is CSASWGTSTDTQYF. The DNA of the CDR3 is TGCAGTGCCTCCTGGGGCACCAGCACAGATACGCAGTATTTT.

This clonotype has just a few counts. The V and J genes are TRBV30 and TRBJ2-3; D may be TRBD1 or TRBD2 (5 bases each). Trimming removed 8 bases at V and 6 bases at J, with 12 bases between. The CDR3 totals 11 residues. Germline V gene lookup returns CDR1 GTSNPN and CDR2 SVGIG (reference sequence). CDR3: CAGGLGDTQYF. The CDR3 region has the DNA TGTGCCGGGGGTCTCGGGGATACGCAGTATTTT. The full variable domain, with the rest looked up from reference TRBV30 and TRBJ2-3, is SQTIHQWPATLVQPVGSPLSLECTVEGTSNPNLYWYRQAAGRGLQLLFYSVGIGQISSEVPQNLSASRPQDRQFILSSKKLLLSDSGFYLCAGGLGDTQYFGPGTRLTVL.